This T cell receptor (beta chain) was recovered during a study of blood T cell repertoires in COVID-19. The table came from immunoSEQ multiplex PCR; TCRdb's copy has only in-frame clones and leaves some out. The sample holds roughly 300,000 clones, about 82% seen once. Germline V CDR1 and CDR2: MNHEY, SVGAGI. Trimming removed 9 bases from V and 2 bases from J, with 13 bases in between. The CDR3 runs to 13 residues. V and J are TRBV6-5 and TRBJ2-5; possible D gene TRBD1, 6 bases. Sequencing used peripheral blood. This sequence originates from a woman aged 50 to 60 with acute or convalescent COVID-19. CDR3 sequence (DNA): TGTGCCAGATCACAGGGCCGACAAGAGACCCAGTACTTC. Its translation: CARSQGRQETQYF.